This T cell receptor beta chain is from a study of shared clonotypes between healthy human individuals. The CDR3 spans 12 residues. Trimming left V 6 bases short and J 1 base short, with 3 bases between. The V gene's germline CDR1 is SNHLY and CDR2 FYNNEI. The repertoire was sequenced with immunoSEQ multiplex PCR; TCRdb's copy has only in-frame clones and lacks some. The repertoire has about 2 million clones, roughly 96% of them found once; the top ten carry 0.13%. The sample taken for sequencing was naive CD4+ T cells sorted from blood. Noted subset: CD45RA+ positively selected. This clonotype originated in a man aged 18 to 30 in good health. This rearrangement joins TRBV2 to TRBJ2-2; no clear D gene. The CDR3 region is CASRENTGELFF. The CDR3 nucleotides are TGTGCCAGCAGGGAGAACACCGGGGAGCTGTTTTTT. Filled out from reference TRBV2 and TRBJ2-2, the complete variable domain reads EPEVTQTPSHQVTQMGQEVILRCVPISNHLYFYWYRQILGQKVEFLVSFYNNEISEKSEIFDDQFSVERPDGSNFTLKIRSTKLEDSAMYFCASRENTGELFFGEGSRLTVL.